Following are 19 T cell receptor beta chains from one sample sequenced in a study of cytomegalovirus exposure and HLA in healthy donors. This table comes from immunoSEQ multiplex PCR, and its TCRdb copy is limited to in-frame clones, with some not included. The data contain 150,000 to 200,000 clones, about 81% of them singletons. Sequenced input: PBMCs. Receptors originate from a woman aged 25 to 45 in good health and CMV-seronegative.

CDR3 loop: CASSPTGLNSNQPQHF. CDR3 nucleotide sequence: TGTGCCAGCTCGCCGACAGGGTTGAATAGCAATCAGCCCCAGCATTTT. This chain uses TRBV18 with TRBJ1-5; the match to TRBD1 covers 7 bases. The CDR3 consists of 16 residues. Germline V gives CDR1 KGHSH, CDR2 LQKENI. Trimming removed 6 bases from V and 0 bases from J; junction bases left unmatched: 8.

CDR3 DNA: TGTGCCAGTAGTTCTCAGGGTAGTCGAGAGACCCAGTACTTC. Translating it yields CASSSQGSRETQYF. This sequence joins TRBV19 and TRBJ2-5; weak D call: TRBD1 (5 bases). V was cut by 5 bases and J by 4 bases, with 14 bases left in between. There are 14 residues in the CDR3. Germline V gene sequence: CDR1 LNHDA, CDR2 SQIVND (reference sequence).

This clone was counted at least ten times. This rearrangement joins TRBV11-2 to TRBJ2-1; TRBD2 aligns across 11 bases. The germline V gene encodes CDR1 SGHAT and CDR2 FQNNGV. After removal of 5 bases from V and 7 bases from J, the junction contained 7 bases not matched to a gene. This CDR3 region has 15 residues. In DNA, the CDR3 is TGTGCCAGCAGCGTTAGCGGGGGGGCGGGGAATGAGCAGTTCTTC. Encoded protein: CASSVSGGAGNEQFF.

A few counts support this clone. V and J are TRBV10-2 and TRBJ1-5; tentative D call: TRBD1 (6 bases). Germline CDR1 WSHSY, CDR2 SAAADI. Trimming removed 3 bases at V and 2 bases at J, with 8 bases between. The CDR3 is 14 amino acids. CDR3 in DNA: TGCGCCAGCAGTGATAGGACAGGCAATCAGCCCCAGCATTTT. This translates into CASSDRTGNQPQHF.

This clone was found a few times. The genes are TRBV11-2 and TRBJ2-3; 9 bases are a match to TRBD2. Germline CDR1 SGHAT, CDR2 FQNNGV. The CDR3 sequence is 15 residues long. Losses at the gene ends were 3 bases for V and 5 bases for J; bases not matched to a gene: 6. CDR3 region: CASSFGGGAGDTQYF. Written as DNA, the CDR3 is TGTGCCAGCAGCTTCGGCGGGGGGGCGGGAGATACGCAGTATTTT.

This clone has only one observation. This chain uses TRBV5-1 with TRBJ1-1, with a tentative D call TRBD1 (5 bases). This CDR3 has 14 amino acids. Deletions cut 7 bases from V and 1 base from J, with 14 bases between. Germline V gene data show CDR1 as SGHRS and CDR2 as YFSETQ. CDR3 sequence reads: CASRPPGQNTEAFF. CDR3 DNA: TGCGCCAGCCGCCCGCCCGGACAGAACACTGAAGCTTTCTTT.

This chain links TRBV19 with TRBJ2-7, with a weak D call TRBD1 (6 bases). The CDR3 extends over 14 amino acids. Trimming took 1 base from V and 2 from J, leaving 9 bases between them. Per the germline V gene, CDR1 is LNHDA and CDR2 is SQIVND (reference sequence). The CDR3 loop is CASSIGTGTYEQYF. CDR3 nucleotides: TGTGCCAGTAGTATAGGAACAGGGACCTACGAGCAGTACTTC.

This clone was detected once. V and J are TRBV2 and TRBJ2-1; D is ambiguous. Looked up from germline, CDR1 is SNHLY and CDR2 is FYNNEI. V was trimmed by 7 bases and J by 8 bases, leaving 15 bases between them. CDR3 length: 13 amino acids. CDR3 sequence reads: CASNREISHEQFF. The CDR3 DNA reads TGTGCCAGCAATAGAGAAATTAGCCATGAGCAGTTCTTC.

The CDR3 coding sequence is TGTGCCAGCAGTTACTCGAGGTCCTCTGGAAACACCATATATTTT. As protein: CASSYSRSSGNTIYF. The V call is TRBV6-5, the J call TRBJ1-3; the D is unclear. Germline V CDR1 and CDR2: MNHEY, SVGAGI. The CDR3 contains 15 residues. Deletions cut 0 bases from V and 0 bases from J, with 6 bases between.

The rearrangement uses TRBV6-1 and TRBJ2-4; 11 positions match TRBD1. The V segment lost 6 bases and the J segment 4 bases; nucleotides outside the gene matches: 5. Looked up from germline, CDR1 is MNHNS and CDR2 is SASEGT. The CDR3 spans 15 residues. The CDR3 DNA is TGTGCCAGCAGCGATCGGGACAGGGGGAAAAACATTCAGTACTTC. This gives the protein CASSDRDRGKNIQYF.

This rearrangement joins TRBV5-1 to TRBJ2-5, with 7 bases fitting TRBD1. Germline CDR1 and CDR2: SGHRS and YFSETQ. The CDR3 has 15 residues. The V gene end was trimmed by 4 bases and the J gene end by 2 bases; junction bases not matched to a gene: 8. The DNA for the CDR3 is TGCGCCAGCAGCCTTCCCCGGGACAGTCAAGAGACCCAGTACTTC. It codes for CASSLPRDSQETQYF.

Here the CDR3 DNA reads TGTGCCAGCAGCTCACAGGGGACTGCGGGCACCATATATTTT. This sequence encodes CASSSQGTAGTIYF. The J gene is TRBJ1-3, the V gene TRBV7-9, with 7 bases lining up with TRBD1. Trimming took 4 bases from V and 9 from J; bases not matched to a gene: 9. The CDR3 sequence is 14 residues long. The germline V gene has CDR1 SEHNR and CDR2 FQNEAQ (reference sequence).

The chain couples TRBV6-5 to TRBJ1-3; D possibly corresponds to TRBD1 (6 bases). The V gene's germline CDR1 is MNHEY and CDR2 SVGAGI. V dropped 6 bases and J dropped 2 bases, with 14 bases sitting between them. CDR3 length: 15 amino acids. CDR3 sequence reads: CASSTGYRAGNTIYF. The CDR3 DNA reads TGTGCCAGCAGCACAGGGTATCGGGCTGGAAACACCATATATTTT.

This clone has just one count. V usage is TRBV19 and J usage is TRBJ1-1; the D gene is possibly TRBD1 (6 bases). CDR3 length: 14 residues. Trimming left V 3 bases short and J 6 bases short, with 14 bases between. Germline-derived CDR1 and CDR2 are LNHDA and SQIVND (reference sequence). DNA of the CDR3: TGTGCCAGTAGTATGCAGGGGCCGGCCGCTGAAGCTTTCTTT. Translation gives CASSMQGPAAEAFF.

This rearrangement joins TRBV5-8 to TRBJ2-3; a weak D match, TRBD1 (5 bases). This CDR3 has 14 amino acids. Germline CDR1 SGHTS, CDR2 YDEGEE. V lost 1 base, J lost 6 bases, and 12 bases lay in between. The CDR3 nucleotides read TGTGCCAGCAGCTTGTATGAAGGGGTGGATACGCAGTATTTT. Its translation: CASSLYEGVDTQYF.

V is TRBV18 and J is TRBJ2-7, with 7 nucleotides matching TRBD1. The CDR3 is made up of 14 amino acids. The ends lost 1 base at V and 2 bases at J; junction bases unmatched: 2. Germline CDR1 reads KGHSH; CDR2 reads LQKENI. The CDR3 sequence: CASSPRDRAYEQYF. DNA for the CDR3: TGTGCCAGCTCACCACGGGACAGAGCCTACGAGCAGTACTTC.

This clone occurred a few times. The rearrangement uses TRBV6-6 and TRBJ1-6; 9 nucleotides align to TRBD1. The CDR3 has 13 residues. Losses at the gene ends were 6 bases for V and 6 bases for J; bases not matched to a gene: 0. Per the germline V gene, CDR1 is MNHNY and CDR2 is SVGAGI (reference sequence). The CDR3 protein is CASRTGGNSPLHF. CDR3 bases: TGTGCCAGCAGGACAGGGGGTAATTCACCCCTCCACTTT.

CDR3 DNA: TGTGCCAGTAGTAAAGACAGGGGCCACGAGCAGTACTTC. This sequence encodes CASSKDRGHEQYF. The V call is TRBV19, the J call TRBJ2-7; TRBD1 aligns across 8 bases. CDR3 length: 13 amino acids. CDR1 is LNHDA, CDR2 SQIVND, per germline (reference sequence). J lost 5 bases, V lost 4 bases, and 4 bases had no gene match. Complete variable domain (other parts from reference TRBV19 and TRBJ2-7): DGGITQSPKYLFRKEGQNVTLSCEQNLNHDAMYWYRQDPGQGLRLIYYSQIVNDFQKGDIAEGYSVSREKKESFPLTVTSAQKNPTAFYLCASSKDRGHEQYFGPGTRLTVT.

The CDR3 protein is CASSLVTGGLFF. CDR3 bases: TGTGCCAGCAGCTTAGTCACAGGGGGACTGTTTTTT. The V call is TRBV7-9, the J call TRBJ1-4; 8 nucleotides align to TRBD1. The junction had 2 bases not matched to a gene; V was cut back by 1 base and J by 13 bases. This CDR3 has 12 residues. In germline, CDR1 is SEHNR, CDR2 FQNEAQ (reference sequence).